This TCR beta chain was recorded in a study of T cells in Graves' hyperthyroidism and ophthalmopathy. The hyperthyroidism was newly diagnosed and had lasted under 2 months; the patients were aged 18 to 65. Uncontrolled infection, other autoimmune disease, pregnancy or lactation disqualified patients from enrolment. Any symptoms of ophthalmopathy came after the first hyperthyroidism diagnosis, from which the blood sample dates. In its sample, this clonotype was seen many times. The V end was cut by 6 bases, the J end by 4 bases, with 7 bases between. CDR1 is MNHEY, CDR2 SVGAGI, per germline. This CDR3 contains 12 residues. TCR beta CDR3 regions were amplified from RNA. A first-round RT-PCR of the TCR CDR3 used the HTBI primer set. TCRdb reanalysed the multiplex PCR reads using MiXCR and keeps one entry per CDR3 protein. The table has roughly 300,000 distinct CDR3 sequences, around 25% seen once.

The clonotype comes from a middle-aged man with Graves' hyperthyroidism that later progressed to Graves' ophthalmopathy. The rearrangement uses TRBV6-5 and TRBJ1-3; no firm D call. Sequencing used blood. The CDR3 coding sequence is TGTGCCAGCAGCACGGCGGGAAACACCATATATTTT. Translating it yields CASSTAGNTIYF.